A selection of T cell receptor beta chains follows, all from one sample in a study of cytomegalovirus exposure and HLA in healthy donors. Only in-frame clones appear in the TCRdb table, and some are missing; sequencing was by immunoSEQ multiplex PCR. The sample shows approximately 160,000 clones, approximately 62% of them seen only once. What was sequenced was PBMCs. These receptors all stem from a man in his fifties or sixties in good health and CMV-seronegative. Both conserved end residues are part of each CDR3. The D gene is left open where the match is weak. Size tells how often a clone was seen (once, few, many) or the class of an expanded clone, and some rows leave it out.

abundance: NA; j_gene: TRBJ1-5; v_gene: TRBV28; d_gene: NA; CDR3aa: CASSLSGQPQHF; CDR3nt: TGTGCCAGCAGTTTATCCGGTCAGCCCCAGCATTTT
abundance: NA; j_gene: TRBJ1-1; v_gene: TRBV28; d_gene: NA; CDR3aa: CASSLDSTHQAFF; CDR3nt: TGTGCCAGCAGCTTGGACTCGACTCATCAGGCTTTCTTT
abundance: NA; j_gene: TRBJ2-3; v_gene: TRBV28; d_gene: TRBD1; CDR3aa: CATARGGATDTQYF; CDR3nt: TGTGCCACCGCTAGAGGGGGCGCAACAGATACGCAGTATTTT
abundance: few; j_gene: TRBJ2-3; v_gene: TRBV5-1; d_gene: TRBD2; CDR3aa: CASSPSLSGGAPTDTQYF; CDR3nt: TGCGCCAGCAGCCCCTCCTTAAGCGGGGGGGCCCCGACAGATACGCAGTATTTT
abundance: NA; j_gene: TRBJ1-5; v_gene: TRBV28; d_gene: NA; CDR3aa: CASSLGGSIQPQHF; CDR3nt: TGTGCCAGCAGTTTAGGAGGGAGTATTCAGCCCCAGCATTTT
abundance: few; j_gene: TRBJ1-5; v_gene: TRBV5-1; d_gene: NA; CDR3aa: CASRLTGTENQPQHF; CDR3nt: TGCGCCAGCAGACTAACAGGGACGGAAAATCAGCCCCAGCATTTT
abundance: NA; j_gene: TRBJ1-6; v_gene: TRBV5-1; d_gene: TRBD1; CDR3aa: CASSPGQGGDYNSPLHF; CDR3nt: TGCGCCAGCAGCCCTGGACAGGGTGGGGACTATAATTCACCCCTCCACTTT
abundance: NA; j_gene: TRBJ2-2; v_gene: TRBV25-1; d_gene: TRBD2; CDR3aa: CASSERRGGFDTGELFF; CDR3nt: TGTGCCAGCAGTGAGCGGCGGGGGGGCTTCGACACCGGGGAGCTGTTTTTT
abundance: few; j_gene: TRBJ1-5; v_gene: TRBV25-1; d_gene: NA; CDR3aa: CASSERGYSNQPQHF; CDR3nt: TGTGCCAGCAGTGAACGGGGGTATAGCAATCAGCCCCAGCATTTT
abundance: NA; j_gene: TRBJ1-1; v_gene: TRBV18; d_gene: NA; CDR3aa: CASSEGGTEAFF; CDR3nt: TGTGCCAGCTCGGAAGGGGGCACTGAAGCTTTCTTT
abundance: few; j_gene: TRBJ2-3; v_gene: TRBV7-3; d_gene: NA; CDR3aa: CASSPLRGNTQYF; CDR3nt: TGTGCCAGCAGCCCCCTCCGGGGGAATACGCAGTATTTT
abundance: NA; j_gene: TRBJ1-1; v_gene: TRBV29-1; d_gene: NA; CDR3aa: CSVGGGARTEAFF; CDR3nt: TGCAGCGTTGGCGGGGGGGCGCGTACTGAAGCTTTCTTT
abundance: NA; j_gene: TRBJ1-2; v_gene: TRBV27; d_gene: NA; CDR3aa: CASSPPGYYGYTF; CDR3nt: TGTGCCAGCAGTCCTCCGGGGTACTATGGCTACACCTTC
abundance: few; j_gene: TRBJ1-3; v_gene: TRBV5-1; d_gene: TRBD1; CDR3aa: CASSLKSGQGWGNTIYF; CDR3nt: TGCGCCAGCAGCTTGAAGTCGGGACAGGGGTGGGGAAACACCATATATTTT
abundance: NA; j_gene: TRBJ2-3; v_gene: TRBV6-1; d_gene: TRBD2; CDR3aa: CASRRTSGGPDTQYF; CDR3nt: TGTGCCAGCAGGAGGACTAGCGGGGGACCAGATACGCAGTATTTT
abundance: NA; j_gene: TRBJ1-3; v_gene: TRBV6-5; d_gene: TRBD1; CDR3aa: CASSYSDRVGDTIYF; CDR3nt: TGTGCCAGCAGTTACTCGGACAGGGTTGGGGACACCATATATTTT
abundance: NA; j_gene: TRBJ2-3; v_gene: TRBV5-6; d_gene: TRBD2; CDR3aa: CASSPAGGGTDTQYF; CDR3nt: TGTGCCAGCAGCCCGGCGGGGGGGGGCACAGATACGCAGTATTTT